These T cell receptor beta chains were read from a single sample in a study of glioma-infiltrating T cells after dendritic cell vaccination. Some clones are missing from TCRdb's copy, which holds only in-frame ones; the method was immunoSEQ multiplex PCR. The data hold roughly 100,000 clones, with 75% to 85% observed a single time. The starting material was blood, obtained before dendritic cell vaccination. The origin of the receptors is a human donor with glioblastoma. Both conserved end residues are part of each CDR3.

cdr3_aa,j_call,v_call
CASRLRDRQTEAFF,TRBJ1-1,TRBV7-2
CASSLDRGVRAFF,TRBJ1-1,TRBV5-6
CASSRVSEETQYF,TRBJ2-5,TRBV19
CASSPGQGKSGNTIYF,TRBJ1-3,TRBV18
CAISHESGGQGRNEQFF,TRBJ2-1,TRBV10-3
CASSYETADNEKLFF,TRBJ1-4,TRBV6-5
CASSFAGGSYEQYF,TRBJ2-7,TRBV5-4
CAWMTAYGYTF,TRBJ1-2,TRBV30
CASSMNRALYGYTF,TRBJ1-2,TRBV5-5
CASSSRARINTGELFF,TRBJ2-2,TRBV4-3
CASSQDRFFSPLHF,TRBJ1-6,TRBV6-6
CASSATSGGRDTQYF,TRBJ2-3,TRBV6-1
CASSENRVGTEAFF,TRBJ1-1,TRBV10-1
CASSLDPDSNYGYTF,TRBJ1-2,TRBV11-3
CASSLDIGVEAFF,TRBJ1-1,TRBV5-6
CASSLADSSYEQYF,TRBJ2-7,TRBV5-1
CASSLASPINTEAFF,TRBJ1-1,TRBV5-1
CSGRGVTEAFF,TRBJ1-1,TRBV20-1
CASSLGANSPLHF,TRBJ1-6,TRBV7-7
CASSKWDRQLNTEAFF,TRBJ1-1,TRBV19
CASSQYRGLDYGYTF,TRBJ1-2,TRBV14
CASSRATGRQTGYTF,TRBJ1-2,TRBV5-1
CASSRGVDGYTF,TRBJ1-2,TRBV18
CASNEQGPQETQYF,TRBJ2-5,TRBV19
CASSLGTLFMNTEAFF,TRBJ1-1,TRBV5-4
CATSRDRGKETQYF,TRBJ2-5,TRBV15
CASSFGQINTGELFF,TRBJ2-2,TRBV5-4
CASSQPGTGDYEQYF,TRBJ2-7,TRBV5-4
CASSDSAGDGYTF,TRBJ1-2,TRBV6-4
CASSLWRPMGHEKLFF,TRBJ1-4,TRBV27
CASSGHRRGSNTEAFF,TRBJ1-1,TRBV6-1
CACQSGGVADTQYF,TRBJ2-3,TRBV30
CARTSITGGTEAFF,TRBJ1-1,TRBV5-3
CASSQDRTVNTEAFF,TRBJ1-1,TRBV4-1
CAISNDSEKLFF,TRBJ1-4,TRBV10-3
CASSPGTSEYEQYF,NA,TRBV5-1
CASSQDSGHNYGYTF,TRBJ1-2,TRBV4-1
CASKRQGLKQYF,TRBJ2-7,TRBV10-1
CAWRYRGELDPEAFF,TRBJ1-1,TRBV30
CASSPTGKGEKLFF,TRBJ1-4,TRBV7-7
CAWSGGQDNSPLHF,TRBJ1-6,TRBV30
CASSVGGGGQDTQYF,TRBJ2-3,TRBV9
CASSGVRGSEQYF,TRBJ2-7,TRBV9
CASSNPEVAGSKTEQFF,TRBJ2-1,TRBV21-1
CASRRDRPQIKQYF,TRBJ2-3,TRBV6-5
CASSGTSGEAGELFF,TRBJ2-2,TRBV6-1
CASSRDRDFSYEQYF,TRBJ2-7,TRBV19
CASSQQVGGGNTIYF,TRBJ1-3,TRBV5-1
CASSQDQRSGGINEQFF,TRBJ2-1,TRBV4-1
CASSPSGGGKTQYF,TRBJ2-5,TRBV6-5
CASSLSVNQPQHF,TRBJ1-5,TRBV28
CASSQVPRADTEAFF,TRBJ1-1,TRBV4-3